These 16 T cell receptor beta chains originate from one sample sequenced in a study of shared clonotypes between healthy human individuals. Generated by immunoSEQ multiplex PCR, the TCRdb table keeps only in-frame clones and is missing some. The sample shows millions of clones, approximately 95% of them seen only once. Material for sequencing was naive CD4+ T cells sorted from blood. Described subset: CD45RA+ positively selected. The receptors stem from a young man in good health.

V and J are TRBV5-1 and TRBJ2-5; D remains ambiguous. CDR3 length: 13 amino acids. Germline V CDR1 and CDR2: SGHRS, YFSETQ. V was cut by 3 bases and J by 1 base, with 7 bases left in between. The CDR3 loop is CASSYNVQETQYF. The CDR3 nucleotides are TGCGCCAGCAGCTATAATGTCCAAGAGACCCAGTACTTC.

As to this clone: Other DNA sequences in the same sample also yield this CDR3. This chain connects TRBV5-1 to TRBJ1-1; D might be TRBD1 (5 bases). V was pared by 0 bases and J by 0 bases, with 6 bases between. Germline V gene lookup returns CDR1 SGHRS and CDR2 YFSETQ. The CDR3 sequence is 14 residues long. The CDR3 nucleotides are TGCGCCAGCAGCTTGGTAGGGGTGAACACTGAAGCTTTCTTT. Protein product: CASSLVGVNTEAFF.

The chain carries TRBV20-1 and TRBJ2-5; TRBD2 matches 7 bases. This CDR3 has 11 residues. Germline CDR1 and CDR2: DFQATT and SNEGSKA (reference sequence). CDR3 amino acids: CSTSVQETQYF. The CDR3 DNA reads TGCAGCACTAGCGTTCAAGAGACCCAGTACTTC.

The J gene is TRBJ1-5, the V gene TRBV21-1; TRBD1 is the table's D call, not checked against the DNA. TRBV21-1 is listed as a pseudogene. CDR3 length equals 17 residues. The DNA of the CDR3 is TGTGCCAGCAGCAAACGGTATCGGACAGAAGAGATCCAGCCCCAGCATTTT. The encoded protein is CASSKRYRTEEIQPQHF.

The chain is built from TRBV28 and TRBJ2-7; D remains unclear. CDR1 and CDR2 from the germline V gene are MDHEN and SYDVKM. Trimming left V 3 bases short and J 6 bases short, with 12 bases between. This CDR3 has 13 amino acids. The CDR3 DNA reads as TGTGCCAGCAGTTTGTCCTTTCCCCGCGAGCAGTACTTC. Protein: CASSLSFPREQYF.

V gene TRBV5-1 combines with J gene TRBJ2-1, with 7 bases fitting TRBD2. The CDR3 extends over 16 amino acids. Germline lookup yields CDR1 SGHRS and CDR2 YFSETQ. V lost 3 bases, J lost 0 bases, and 6 bases stayed unmatched. The CDR3 nucleotides are TGCGCCAGCAGCTCCAGCGGGGATTACTCCTACAATGAGCAGTTCTTC. This translates into CASSSSGDYSYNEQFF. The complete variable domain, with remaining parts taken from reference TRBV5-1 and TRBJ2-1, reads KAGVTQTPRYLIKTRGQQVTLSCSPISGHRSVSWYQQTPGQGLQFLFEYFSETQRNKGNFPGRFSGRQFSNSRSEMNVSTLELGDSALYLCASSSSGDYSYNEQFFGPGTRLTVL.

This clone was seen more than once but under ten times. This chain joins TRBV6-1 and TRBJ1-5; TRBD1 matches at 7 bases. V gave up 6 bases and J gave up 3 bases; unmatched junction bases: 8. The V gene's germline CDR1 is MNHNS and CDR2 SASEGT. This CDR3 has 15 residues. CDR3: CASRRDSSFNQPQHF. DNA of the CDR3: TGTGCCAGCAGGAGGGACAGCAGTTTCAATCAGCCCCAGCATTTT.

This clone has at least ten counts. The V gene is TRBV2, the J gene TRBJ2-7; possibly TRBD1 or TRBD2 for D (5 bases each). The germline V and J ends were trimmed by 6 bases and 0 bases, with 15 bases remaining between them. The germline V gene has CDR1 SNHLY and CDR2 FYNNEI. This CDR3 spans 15 amino acids. In DNA, the CDR3 is TGTGCCAGCAGGGCCGGGACGTCAAGCTCCTACGAGCAGTACTTC. It yields the protein CASRAGTSSSYEQYF.

Concerning this clone: One end of the junction varies from germline; a read error may be responsible. J is TRBJ2-2 and V is TRBV5-8; the D gene is possibly TRBD2 (5 bases). The germline CDR1 and CDR2 sequences are SGHTS and YDEGEE. This CDR3 spans 13 amino acids. DNA of the CDR3: TGTGCCAGCAGCCCGGGGAACAGCGGGGAGCTGTTTTTT. Its protein product is CASSPGNSGELFF.

Details on this clone: Other DNA sequences within the sample encode an identical CDR3. The rearrangement joins TRBV2 to TRBJ2-3; D is unclear. Germline V CDR1 and CDR2: SNHLY, FYNNEI. V was pared by 4 bases and J by 3 bases, with 2 bases between. The CDR3 is 11 residues long. CDR3 protein: CASSATDTQYF. CDR3 sequence (DNA): TGTGCCAGCAGTGCTACAGATACGCAGTATTTT. Full variable domain (rest looked up from reference TRBV2 and TRBJ2-3): EPEVTQTPSHQVTQMGQEVILRCVPISNHLYFYWYRQILGQKVEFLVSFYNNEISEKSEIFDDQFSVERPDGSNFTLKIRSTKLEDSAMYFCASSATDTQYFGPGTRLTVL.

In regard to this clone: Different DNA sequences within this sample yield the same CDR3. This chain joins TRBV6-5 and TRBJ1-3; TRBD1 is a possible D gene (6 bases). Deletions cut 6 bases from V and 4 bases from J, with 10 bases between. Looked up from germline, CDR1 is MNHEY and CDR2 is SVGAGI. This CDR3 has 13 residues. The CDR3 DNA reads as TGTGCCAGCAGACAGGGAGGAGGAAACACCATATATTTT. Its translation is CASRQGGGNTIYF.

As concerns this clone: Within the sample, other DNA sequences also encode this same CDR3. The chain links TRBV2 to TRBJ2-6; D is uncertain. Germline CDR1 SNHLY, CDR2 FYNNEI. The CDR3 covers 14 residues. V gave up 3 bases and J gave up 4 bases, with 7 bases separating them. CDR3 region: CASSDRSGANVLTF. The CDR3 DNA reads TGTGCCAGCAGTGACAGGTCCGGGGCCAACGTCCTGACTTTC.

CDR3 sequence reads: CASSSDRHYGYTF. In DNA, the CDR3 is TGTGCCAGCAGCTCTGACAGGCACTATGGCTACACCTTC. The J gene is TRBJ1-2, the V gene TRBV7-2, with TRBD1 as a possible D gene (6 bases). The CDR3 is made up of 13 amino acids. The germline V gene encodes CDR1 SGHTA and CDR2 FQGNSA. V was cut by 4 bases and J by 3 bases, with 9 bases left in between.

The chain joins TRBV5-1 to TRBJ1-2; tentative D call: TRBD1 (5 bases). V lost 0 bases, J lost 4 bases, and 10 bases lay in between. The CDR3 is 14 amino acids. The germline V gene encodes CDR1 SGHRS and CDR2 YFSETQ. CDR3 in DNA: TGCGCCAGCAGCTTGGAGAGGGGATCCTATGGCTACACCTTC. Translating it yields CASSLERGSYGYTF.

V usage is TRBV6-5 and J usage is TRBJ2-1; 8 bases are a match to TRBD1. V lost 6 bases and J lost 2; bases outside the gene matches: 3. CDR3 size: 14 residues. From germline, CDR1 is MNHEY and CDR2 SVGAGI. In DNA, the CDR3 is TGTGCCAGCAGACCGGGACAGGCCTACAATGAGCAGTTCTTC. The encoded protein is CASRPGQAYNEQFF.

Regarding this clone: Other nucleotide sequences in the sample specify the same CDR3. The J gene is TRBJ2-3, the V gene TRBV10-1; TRBD1 or TRBD2 may be the D gene (5 bases each). Trimming cost V 6 bases and J 2 bases, with 6 bases left between them. The V gene's germline CDR1 is WNHNN and CDR2 SYGVQD (reference sequence). The CDR3 contains 12 residues. The CDR3 DNA follows: TGCGCCAGCAGCGGGACCACAGATACGCAGTATTTT. As protein: CASSGTTDTQYF.